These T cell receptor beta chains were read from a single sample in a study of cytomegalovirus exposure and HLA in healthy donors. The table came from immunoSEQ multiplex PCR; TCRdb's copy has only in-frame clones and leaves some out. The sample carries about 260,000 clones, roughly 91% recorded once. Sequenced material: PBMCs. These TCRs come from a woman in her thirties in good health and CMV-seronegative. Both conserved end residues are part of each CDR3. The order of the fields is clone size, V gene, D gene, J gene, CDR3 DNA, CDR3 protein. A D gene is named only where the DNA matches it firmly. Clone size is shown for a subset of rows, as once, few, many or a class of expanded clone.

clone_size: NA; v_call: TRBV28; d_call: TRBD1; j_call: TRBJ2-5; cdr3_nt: TGTGCCAGCAGTTCTCTTGCCGGGACAGGGAAAGAGACCCAGTACTTC; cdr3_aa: CASSSLAGTGKETQYF
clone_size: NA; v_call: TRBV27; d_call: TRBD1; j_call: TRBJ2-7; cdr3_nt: TGTGCCAGCAGTTTTACAGGGGGATTCGACGAGCAGTACTTC; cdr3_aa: CASSFTGGFDEQYF
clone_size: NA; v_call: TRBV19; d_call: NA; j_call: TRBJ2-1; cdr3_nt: TGTGCCAGTAGTACCCCGTATGGGGGGATCGTTAACAATGAGCAGTTCTTC; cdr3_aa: CASSTPYGGIVNNEQFF
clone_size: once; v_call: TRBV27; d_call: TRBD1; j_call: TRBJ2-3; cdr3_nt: TGTGCCAGCACCCGCTTGACAGGGAGCACAGATACGCAGTATTTT; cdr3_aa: CASTRLTGSTDTQYF
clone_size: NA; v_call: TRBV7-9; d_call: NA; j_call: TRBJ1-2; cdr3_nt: TGTGCCAGCAGCTTAGCTAGACACACCGCGGACTATCGCTACACCTTC; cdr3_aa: CASSLARHTADYRYTF
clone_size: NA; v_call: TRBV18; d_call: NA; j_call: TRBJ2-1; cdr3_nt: TGTGCCAGCTCACCACCTGGGGACTCCTACAATGAGCAGTTCTTC; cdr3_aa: CASSPPGDSYNEQFF
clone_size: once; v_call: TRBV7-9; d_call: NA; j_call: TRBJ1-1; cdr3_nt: TGTGCCAGCCTTAATAGATCGAAGAACACTGAAGCTTTCTTT; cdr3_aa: CASLNRSKNTEAFF
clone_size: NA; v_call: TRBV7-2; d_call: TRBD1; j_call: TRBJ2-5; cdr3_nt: TGTGCCAGCAGCTTAGGGGGGACAGTACAAGAGACCCAGTACTTC; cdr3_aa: CASSLGGTVQETQYF
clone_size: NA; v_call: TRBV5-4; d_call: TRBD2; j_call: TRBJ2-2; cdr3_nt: TGTGCCAGCACCCCCGGACTAGTGAACACCGGGGAGCTGTTTTTT; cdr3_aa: CASTPGLVNTGELFF
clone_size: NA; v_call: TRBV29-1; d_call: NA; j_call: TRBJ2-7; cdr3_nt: TGCAGCGTTGTAGCAACCTACGAGCAGTACTTC; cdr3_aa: CSVVATYEQYF
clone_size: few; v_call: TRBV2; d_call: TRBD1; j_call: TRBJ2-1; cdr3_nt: TGTGCCAGCAGAGCCTCCGGGACAGGGGCTTACAATGAGCAGTTCTTC; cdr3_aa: CASRASGTGAYNEQFF
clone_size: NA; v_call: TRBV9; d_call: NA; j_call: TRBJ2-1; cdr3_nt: TGTGCCAGCAGCGCAGGACACGAGCAGTTCTTC; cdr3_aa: CASSAGHEQFF
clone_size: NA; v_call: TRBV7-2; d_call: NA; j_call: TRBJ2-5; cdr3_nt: TGTGCCAGCAGCTTAGGGGTGGGGACCCAGTACTTC; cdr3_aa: CASSLGVGTQYF
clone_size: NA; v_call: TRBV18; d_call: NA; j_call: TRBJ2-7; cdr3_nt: TGTGCCAGCTCACCACCGGGAGCACCCTACGAGCAGTACTTC; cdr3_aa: CASSPPGAPYEQYF
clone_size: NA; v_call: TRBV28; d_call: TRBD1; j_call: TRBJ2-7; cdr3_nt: TGTGCCAGCAGTTTTGGAGGACAGGTCCTCTACGAGCAGTACTTC; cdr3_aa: CASSFGGQVLYEQYF
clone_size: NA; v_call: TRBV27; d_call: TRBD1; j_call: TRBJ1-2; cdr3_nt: TGTGCCAGCAGTTTACAGGACAGGGCTTCCTATGGCTACACCTTC; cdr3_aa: CASSLQDRASYGYTF
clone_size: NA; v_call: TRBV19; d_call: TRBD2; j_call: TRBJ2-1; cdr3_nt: TGTGCCAGTAGTGTCCTAGCGGGAGGAGACGGGAATGAGCAGTTCTTC; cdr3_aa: CASSVLAGGDGNEQFF
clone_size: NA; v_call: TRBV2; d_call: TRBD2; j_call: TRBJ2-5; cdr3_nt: TGTGCCAGCAGTGAAGGTGGACTAGAAACCCCATCACAAGAGACCCAGTACTTC; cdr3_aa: CASSEGGLETPSQETQYF
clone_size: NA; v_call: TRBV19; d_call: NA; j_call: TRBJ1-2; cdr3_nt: TGTGCCAGTGGACCCGGGATTAACTATGGCTACACCTTC; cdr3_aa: CASGPGINYGYTF
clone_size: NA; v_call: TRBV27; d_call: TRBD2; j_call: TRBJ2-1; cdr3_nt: TGTGCCAGCAGTTTAGGGGGGTCCGGGAGGTCCTACAATGAGCAGTTCTTC; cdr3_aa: CASSLGGSGRSYNEQFF
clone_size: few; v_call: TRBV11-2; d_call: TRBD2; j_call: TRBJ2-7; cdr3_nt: TGTGCCAGCAGCCTAGGGACTAGTAGGCACGAGCAGTACTTC; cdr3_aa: CASSLGTSRHEQYF
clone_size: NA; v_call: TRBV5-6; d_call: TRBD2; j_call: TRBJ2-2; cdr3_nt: TGTGCCAGCAGCTTGCTAGCGGGAGGTCCCGGGGAGCTGTTTTTT; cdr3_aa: CASSLLAGGPGELFF
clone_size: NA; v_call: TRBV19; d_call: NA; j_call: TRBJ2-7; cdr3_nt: TGTGCCAGTAGTTACGGGACACCCTCCTACGAGCAGTACTTC; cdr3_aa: CASSYGTPSYEQYF
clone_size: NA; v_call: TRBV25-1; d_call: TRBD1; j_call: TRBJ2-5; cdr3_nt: TGTGCCAGCAGTGCTGGACAGGGGGAAGAGACCCAGTACTTC; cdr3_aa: CASSAGQGEETQYF
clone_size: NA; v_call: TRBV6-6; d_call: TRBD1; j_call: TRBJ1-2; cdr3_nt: TGTGCCAGCAGCTTGGGACAGGGGGCGCGTGGCTACACCTTC; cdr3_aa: CASSLGQGARGYTF
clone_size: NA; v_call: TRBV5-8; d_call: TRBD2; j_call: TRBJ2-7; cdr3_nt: TGTGCCAGCAGCTCTGCCTCGACTAGCGGGTCCTACGAGCAGTACTTC; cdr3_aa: CASSSASTSGSYEQYF
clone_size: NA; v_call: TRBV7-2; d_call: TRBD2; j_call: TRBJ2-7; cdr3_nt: TGTGCCAGCAGCTTAGGGGGTGGCCTAGCGGGACCCTACGAGCAGTACTTC; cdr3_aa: CASSLGGGLAGPYEQYF
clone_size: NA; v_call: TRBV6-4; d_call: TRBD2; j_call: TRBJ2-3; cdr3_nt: TGTGCCAGCAGTCAACACGGGACTAGAGGAGCGGATACGCAGTATTTT; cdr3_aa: CASSQHGTRGADTQYF
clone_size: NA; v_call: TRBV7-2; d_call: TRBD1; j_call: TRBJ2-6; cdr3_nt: TGTGCCAGCAGCCACCGGGACAGGGGGCTCCCTGGGGCCAACGTCCTGACTTTC; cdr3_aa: CASSHRDRGLPGANVLTF
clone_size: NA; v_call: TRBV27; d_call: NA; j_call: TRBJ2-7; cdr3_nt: TGTGCCAGCAGTAGGACAGCTGATTTATCGGAGCAGTACTTC; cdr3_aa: CASSRTADLSEQYF
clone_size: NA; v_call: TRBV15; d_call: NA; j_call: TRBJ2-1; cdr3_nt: TGTGCCACCAGCACGGAGCGGAGCTCCTACAATGAGCAGTTCTTC; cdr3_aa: CATSTERSSYNEQFF
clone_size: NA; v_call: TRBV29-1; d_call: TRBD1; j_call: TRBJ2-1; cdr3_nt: TGCAGCGTTGTCCCTCCGGGACAGGGGGCCGAGCAGTTCTTC; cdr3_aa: CSVVPPGQGAEQFF
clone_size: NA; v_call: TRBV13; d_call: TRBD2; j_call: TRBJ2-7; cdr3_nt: TGTGCCAGCAGCTCGGGACTATCACGATACGAGCAGTACTTC; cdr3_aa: CASSSGLSRYEQYF
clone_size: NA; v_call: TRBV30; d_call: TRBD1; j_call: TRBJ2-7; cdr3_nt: TGTGCCTGGAGTGGAGGTCCCGGACAGGGGGAATGGTCCGAGCAGTACTTC; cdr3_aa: CAWSGGPGQGEWSEQYF
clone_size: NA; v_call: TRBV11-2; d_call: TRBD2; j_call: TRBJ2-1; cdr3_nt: TGTGCCAGCAGCCCGACTAGCGGGAGTAGCAATGAGCAGTTCTTC; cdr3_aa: CASSPTSGSSNEQFF
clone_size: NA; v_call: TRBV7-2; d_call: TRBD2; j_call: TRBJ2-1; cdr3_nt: TGTGCCAGCACCCTACGACTGGGGCGCGGGAGGTACAATGAGCAGTTCTTC; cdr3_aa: CASTLRLGRGRYNEQFF
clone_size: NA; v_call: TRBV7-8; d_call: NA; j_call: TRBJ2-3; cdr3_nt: TGTGCCAGCACTGCCGGTGCAGGGACAGATACGCAGTATTTT; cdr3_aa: CASTAGAGTDTQYF
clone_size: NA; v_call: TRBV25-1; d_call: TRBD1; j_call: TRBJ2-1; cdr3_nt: TGTGCCAGCAAAGCTCAGGGGGCGAATCGAGAGTTCTTC; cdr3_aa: CASKAQGANREFF